This T cell receptor beta chain was recovered during a study of T cells after yellow fever vaccination. Study outcomes and limitations: The secondary response peaked faster, at day 5 versus 15, but was weaker. Reappearance after the booster was observed for most primary-vaccination clones (around 96% CD4, less than 90% CD8). Some clonotypes were seen in both the CD4 and the CD8 compartments. These made up a small share and likely arose from convergent recombination.

Via MiXCR, TCRdb re-called the 5' RACE reads, giving one row per CDR3 protein. The data contain about 310,000 distinct CDR3 sequences, around 3.9% of them singletons. Germline CDR1 reads MNHEY; CDR2 reads SVGAGI. The CDR3 consists of 14 residues. With 5 bases removed from V and 0 bases from J, the gap between germline ends came to 7 bases. Concerning this clonotype: The antigen is unknown.

The TCR originated in a man aged 18 to 29 who received the YFV17D yellow fever vaccine. The sample consisted of PBMCs, taken on the day of the yellow fever booster vaccination. This sequence joins TRBV6-5 and TRBJ2-2; unclear D gene. CDR3 coding DNA: TGTGCCAGCAGTCCCTATGCGAACACCGGGGAGCTGTTTTTT. Translated: CASSPYANTGELFF.